Presented here are 11 T cell receptor beta chains from one specimen sequenced in a study of blood T cells in healthy people across ages (dated by TCRdb to the mid-2010s). Libraries came from 5' RACE. The sequencing machine was an Illumina HiSeq 2500. A second roughly 7 to 12 cycle PCR used a sample-barcoded 5' primer and a J-beta primer mix. TCRdb trimmed public reads at Q25 via fastp, called clones via MiXCR and kept in-frame beta chains. A single entry per CDR3 protein holds the most common genes and DNA from its merged rows. This sample holds about 510,000 distinct CDR3 sequences; about 29% were observed only once. Approximately 3.6% of the sample is in the top ten clones. This sample also belongs to another study, concerning T cells of mothers and their children.

Specimen: blood. The receptors were sampled from a boy aged 2 to 9 in good health.

This chain uses TRBV30 with TRBJ2-4; the D gene is possibly TRBD1 (5 bases). This CDR3 region has 15 residues. V was cut by 0 bases and J by 5 bases, with 14 bases left in between. Germline lookup yields CDR1 GTSNPN and CDR2 SVGIG (reference sequence). The CDR3 region has the DNA TGTGCCTGGAGTGTACGAGGACACCCTCAAAACATTCAGTACTTC. This gives the protein CAWSVRGHPQNIQYF.

The chain carries TRBV5-6 and TRBJ2-1; the match to TRBD2 covers 9 bases. Germline V gene data show CDR1 as SGHDT and CDR2 as YYEEEE. The CDR3 length is 17 residues. The V segment lost 3 bases and the J segment 0 bases; nucleotides outside the gene matches: 7. This CDR3 is CASSSDLSGSSYNEQFF. The CDR3 DNA reads TGTGCCAGCAGCTCTGACCTTAGCGGGAGCTCCTACAATGAGCAGTTCTTC.

Here the CDR3 reads CASSNIAGSYEQYF. The CDR3 region has the DNA TGTGCCAGCAGCAATATAGCGGGGTCCTACGAGCAGTACTTC. This chain connects TRBV11-2 to TRBJ2-7, with 8 nucleotides matching TRBD2. The CDR3 is 14 residues long. Germline V gives CDR1 SGHAT, CDR2 FQNNGV. V lost 5 bases to trimming and J lost 1 base; unmatched junction nucleotides: 4.

CDR3 region: CASSPTGTYEKLFF. The CDR3, as DNA: TGCGCCAGCAGCCCTACGGGGACATATGAAAAACTGTTTTTT. This chain links TRBV5-1 with TRBJ1-4, with D possibly TRBD1 on 6 matching bases. Trimming took 4 bases from V and 6 from J, leaving 13 bases between them. The CDR3 consists of 14 residues. Germline CDR1 is SGHRS and CDR2 is YFSETQ. Together with reference TRBV5-1 and TRBJ1-4, the CDR3 gives the full variable domain: KAGVTQTPRYLIKTRGQQVTLSCSPISGHRSVSWYQQTPGQGLQFLFEYFSETQRNKGNFPGRFSGRQFSNSRSEMNVSTLELGDSALYLCASSPTGTYEKLFFGSGTQLSVL.

This clonotype has just a few counts. The chain combines TRBV28 with TRBJ1-6, with D perhaps TRBD1 (6 bases). V was trimmed by 2 bases and J by 5 bases, leaving 10 bases between them. Per the germline V gene, CDR1 is MDHEN and CDR2 is SYDVKM. The CDR3 length is 15 residues. CDR3 DNA: TGTGCCAGCAGTTTAAGACAGGAAGATAATTCACCCCTCCACTTT. Protein product: CASSLRQEDNSPLHF.

The V gene is TRBV2, the J gene TRBJ1-2; 8 bases map to TRBD1. The trim removed 3 bases at V and 7 bases at J, leaving 10 bases unmatched. This CDR3 region has 15 residues. The V gene's germline CDR1 is SNHLY and CDR2 FYNNEI. In DNA form, the CDR3 reads TGTGCCAGCAGTGAGAGACAGGGGAAAGTGGGTGGCTACACCTTC. Its protein product is CASSERQGKVGGYTF.

The chain has TRBV20-1 and TRBJ2-4; TRBD2 matches at 7 bases. J was trimmed by 7 bases and V by 7 bases; bases with no gene match: 13. The germline gives CDR1 DFQATT, CDR2 SNEGSKA (reference sequence). This CDR3 region has 14 residues. This CDR3 is CSVPGGRVSNIQYF. The CDR3 DNA reads as TGCAGTGTCCCGGGAGGCAGGGTGTCTAACATTCAGTACTTC.

This clonotype was seen at least ten times. An end of the junction differs from the germline gene, which may be a read error. The chain combines TRBV5-1 with TRBJ2-5; unclear D gene. Germline V CDR1 and CDR2: SGHRS, YFSETQ. The CDR3 runs 11 residues. The CDR3, as DNA: TGTGCCAGCAGTGTTCAAGAGACCCAGTACTTC. Amino acid sequence: CASSVQETQYF.

The V and J genes are TRBV11-2 and TRBJ2-4; D might be TRBD1 (5 bases). Germline V gene lookup returns CDR1 SGHAT and CDR2 FQNNGV. Between the trimmed V and J ends, which lost 5 bases and 0 bases, there was a span of 11 bases. The CDR3 is 15 amino acids. The CDR3 DNA follows: TGTGCCAGCAGCCGAGTGGGGCTAGCCAAAAACATTCAGTACTTC. As protein: CASSRVGLAKNIQYF.

This clonotype appeared a few times. J is TRBJ2-1 and V is TRBV12-3 or TRBV12-4; the D is unclear. The length of the CDR3 is 13 residues. V lost 0 bases and J 10 bases, leaving 10 bases between the germline ends. The CDR3 region is CASSLAAGGEQFF. The CDR3 bases are TGTGCCAGCAGTTTAGCGGCCGGTGGAGAGCAGTTCTTC.

V usage is TRBV28 and J usage is TRBJ2-1, with D perhaps matching TRBD1 (6 bases). This CDR3 is built from 16 residues. Trimming removed 0 bases from V and 0 bases from J, with 9 bases in between. CDR1 is MDHEN and CDR2 is SYDVKM in the germline V gene. CDR3 sequence (DNA): TGTGCCAGCAGTTTATGGTACAGGGACTCCTACAATGAGCAGTTCTTC. It codes for CASSLWYRDSYNEQFF.